Listed below are T cell receptor beta chains from one sample, sequenced in a study of T cell clonotyping in hematopoietic cell transplantation. The method was immunoSEQ multiplex PCR; TCRdb's version includes in-frame clones alone and lacks a portion of them. The sample holds around 3,300 clones, around 90% seen once. Sequenced material: PBMCs, taken at the time of graft-versus-host disease after allogeneic stem cell transplant. All receptors come from a male patient in his sixties or seventies who had an allogeneic stem cell transplant from a related donor, so the T cells may come from the graft donor. Some clones in this sample may be carry-over from other donors' samples. Both conserved end residues are part of each CDR3.

V: TRBV9
CDR3: CASSVAQGLDVTDTQYF

V: TRBV5-1
CDR3: CASSLEGQGVNEQYF

V: TRBV9
CDR3: CASSVYSGNTIYF

V: TRBV19
CDR3: CASSSGGYTF

V: TRBV29-1
CDR3: CSVSDSNNQPQHF

V: TRBV18
CDR3: CASSPSQTSGANVLTF

V: TRBV7-8
CDR3: CASSQTRAREQPQHF

V: TRBV28
CDR3: CASSLFGGATPADTQYF

V: TRBV4-2
CDR3: CASSQVEVETQYF

V: TRBV6-1
CDR3: CASSKDGLSNQPQHF

V: TRBV5-4
CDR3: CASSYPDRVRGANVLTF

V: TRBV6-5
CDR3: CASKPGQGRYEQYF

V: TRBV5-1
CDR3: CASSAGTGVRQPQHF

V: TRBV7-2
CDR3: CASSLAGADGYTF

V: TRBV4-1
CDR3: CASSRPGRDLGGNTIYF

V: TRBV2
CDR3: CASSTRGEAFF

V: TRBV4-2
CDR3: CASSQDLTLNTEAFF

V: TRBV5-1
CDR3: CASSLGGGPSAEAFF

V: TRBV9
CDR3: CASSVGVESSPLHF

V: TRBV27
CDR3: CASSLSLGKSSYNSPLHF

V: TRBV4-1
CDR3: CASSPGAQGRNYGYTF

V: TRBV4-3
CDR3: CASSHGRPTEAFF

V: TRBV11-3
CDR3: CASSSRFGQGAGQYF

V: TRBV7-2
CDR3: CASSWVVEWSGNIQYF

V: TRBV7-2
CDR3: CASSPSRSDGNTIYF

V: TRBV19
CDR3: CASSLTANYEQYF

V: TRBV6-1
CDR3: CAGLGRNEKLFF

V: TRBV7-9
CDR3: CASSPGQGDEKLFF

V: TRBV19
CDR3: CATGRDRDRNIQYF

V: TRBV28
CDR3: CASSGPFDTQNIQYF

V: TRBV7-2
CDR3: CASSSWGLHRYNEQFF

V: TRBV7-2
CDR3: CASSLTGVGNTEAFF

V: TRBV10-3
CDR3: CAISASETGGVEQYF

V: TRBV19
CDR3: CASSTGGGLNQPQHF

V: TRBV11-2
CDR3: CASSVDREELFF

V: TRBV6-4
CDR3: CATTLEMNSNEQFF

V: TRBV19
CDR3: CASSSLGQGLVEQYF

V: TRBV7-9
CDR3: CASSLESGSGRGYTF

V: TRBV5-1
CDR3: CASSTGQVPYEQYF

V: TRBV11-3
CDR3: CASSIGLAGAFNEQFF

V: TRBV9
CDR3: CASSATLGTGSYNEQFF

V: TRBV29-1
CDR3: CSASISYEQYF

V: TRBV30
CDR3: CAWSVGHGNEKLFF

V: TRBV4-1
CDR3: CASSQHWRQAYEQYF

V: TRBV4-2
CDR3: CASSPGRGPATEAFF

V: TRBV9
CDR3: CASSAAGRLGTQYF

V: TRBV21-1
CDR3: CASSKAMVF